This T cell receptor (beta chain) originates from a study of beta chain features in type 1 diabetes. Germline V lookup: CDR1 MNHNS, CDR2 SASEGT. The CDR3 is 14 amino acids. V lost 10 bases and J lost 3; bases outside the gene matches: 12. Since all of the isolated RNA was reverse transcribed, expressed TCRB transcripts were what got sequenced. Naive, central memory and regulatory T cell samples came to a mean of approximately 4 million reads. The method was immunoSEQ multiplex PCR; TCRdb's version includes in-frame clones alone and lacks a portion of them. Found here are roughly 400,000 clones, around a tenth of them singletons; the top ten hold approximately 0.55%. Findings of the study overall: For Type 1 diabetes patients, all four CD4+ subsets carried TCRB CDR3s that were moderately but significantly shorter. There were fewer insertions and more deletions at the VDJ junctions of type 1 diabetes patients.

As concerns this clone: What it binds is unknown.

The TCR originated in a man aged 30-40 years with type 1 diabetes. The chain joins TRBV6-1 to TRBJ2-7; TRBD2 matches at 7 bases. What was sequenced was central memory CD4+ T cells from blood. This CDR3 is CATRSREVGYEQYF. The CDR3 bases are TGTGCCACTCGATCCCGGGAGGTAGGCTACGAGCAGTACTTC.